A selection of T cell receptor beta chains follows, all from one sample in a study of T cell responses to AZD1222 COVID-19 vaccine. The data were produced by immunoSEQ multiplex PCR, yet TCRdb's version contains in-frame clones alone and is incomplete. The data contain 65,000 to 75,000 clones, 88% of them singletons. The source material was peripheral blood, sampled 28 days after the second dose of the MenACWY control vaccine. The origin of the receptors is an adult who received the MenACWY meningococcal vaccine as a control. Each CDR3 is given with its conserved first and last residue. A D gene is named only where the DNA matches it firmly.

J gene: TRBJ2-5; V gene: TRBV6-5; D gene: TRBD1; CDR3 protein: CASSYSISGGETQYF
J gene: TRBJ1-4; V gene: TRBV18; D gene: TRBD1; CDR3 protein: CASSPLQGSDEKLFF
J gene: TRBJ1-4; V gene: TRBV28; D gene: TRBD1; CDR3 protein: CASSFQTGDNEKLFF
J gene: TRBJ1-6; V gene: TRBV30; D gene: NA; CDR3 protein: CAWNLRVSPLHF
J gene: TRBJ2-1; V gene: TRBV19; D gene: TRBD2; CDR3 protein: CASSISSGSYEQFF
J gene: TRBJ2-2; V gene: TRBV19; D gene: TRBD2; CDR3 protein: CASSPGLRASGSAGELFF
J gene: TRBJ2-7; V gene: TRBV5-4; D gene: NA; CDR3 protein: CASSPPGRTSSYEQYF
J gene: TRBJ1-1; V gene: TRBV14; D gene: NA; CDR3 protein: CASSQARVNTEAFF
J gene: TRBJ1-5; V gene: TRBV7-2; D gene: NA; CDR3 protein: CASSRGWGQPQHF
J gene: TRBJ2-3; V gene: TRBV29-1; D gene: NA; CDR3 protein: CSVAGVGRPDTQYF
J gene: TRBJ2-3; V gene: TRBV7-8; D gene: TRBD1; CDR3 protein: CASSLRRDRGRHYTQYF
J gene: TRBJ2-6; V gene: TRBV6-1; D gene: TRBD1; CDR3 protein: CASSDIRGRGANVLTF